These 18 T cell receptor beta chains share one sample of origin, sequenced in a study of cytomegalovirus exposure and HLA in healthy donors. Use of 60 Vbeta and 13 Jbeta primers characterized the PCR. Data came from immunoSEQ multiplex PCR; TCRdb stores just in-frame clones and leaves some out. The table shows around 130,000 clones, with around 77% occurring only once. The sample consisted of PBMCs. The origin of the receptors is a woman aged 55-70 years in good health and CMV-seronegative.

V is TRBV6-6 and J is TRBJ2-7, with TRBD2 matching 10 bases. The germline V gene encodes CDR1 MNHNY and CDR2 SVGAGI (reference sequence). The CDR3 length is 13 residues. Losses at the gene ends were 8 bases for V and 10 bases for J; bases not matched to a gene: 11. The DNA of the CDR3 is TGTGCCAGCCGACCACCTAGCGGGGGTTATCAGTACTTC. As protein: CASRPPSGGYQYF.

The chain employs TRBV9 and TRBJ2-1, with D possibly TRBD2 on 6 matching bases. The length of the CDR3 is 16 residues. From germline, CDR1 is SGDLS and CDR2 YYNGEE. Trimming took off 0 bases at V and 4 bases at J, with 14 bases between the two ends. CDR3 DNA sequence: TGTGCCAGCAGCGTAGCTACGGGACTCCCTTACAATGAGCAGTTCTTC. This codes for CASSVATGLPYNEQFF.

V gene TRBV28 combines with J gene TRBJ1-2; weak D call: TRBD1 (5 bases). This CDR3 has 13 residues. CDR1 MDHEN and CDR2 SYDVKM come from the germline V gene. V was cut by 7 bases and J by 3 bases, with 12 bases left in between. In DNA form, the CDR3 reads TGTGCCAGCACCAAGACAGCGCACTATGGCTACACCTTC. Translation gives CASTKTAHYGYTF.

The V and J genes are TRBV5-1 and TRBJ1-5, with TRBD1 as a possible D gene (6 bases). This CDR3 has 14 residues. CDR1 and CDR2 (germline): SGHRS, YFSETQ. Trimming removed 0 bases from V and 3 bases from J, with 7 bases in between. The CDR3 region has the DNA TGCGCCAGCAGCTTGGGACAGGACAATCAGCCCCAGCATTTT. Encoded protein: CASSLGQDNQPQHF.

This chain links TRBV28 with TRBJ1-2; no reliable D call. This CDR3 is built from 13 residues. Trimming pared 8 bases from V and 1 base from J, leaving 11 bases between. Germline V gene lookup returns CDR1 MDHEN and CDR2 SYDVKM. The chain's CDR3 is CASRVEVNYGYTF. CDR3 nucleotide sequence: TGTGCCAGCCGAGTTGAAGTTAACTATGGCTACACCTTC.

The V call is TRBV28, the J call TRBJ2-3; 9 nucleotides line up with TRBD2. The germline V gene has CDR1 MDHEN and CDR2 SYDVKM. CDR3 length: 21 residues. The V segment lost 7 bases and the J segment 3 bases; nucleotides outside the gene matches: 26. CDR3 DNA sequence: TGTGCCAGCACCCGGGGACTCCTAAGCGGGAGGTTCACCAGGGCGACAGATACGCAGTATTTT. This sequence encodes CASTRGLLSGRFTRATDTQYF.

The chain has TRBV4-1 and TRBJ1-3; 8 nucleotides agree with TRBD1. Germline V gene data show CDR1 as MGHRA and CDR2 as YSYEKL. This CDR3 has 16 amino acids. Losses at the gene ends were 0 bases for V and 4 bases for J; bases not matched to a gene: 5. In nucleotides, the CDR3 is TGCGCCAGCAGCCAAGAAGGGCGGACAGGGGGAAACACCATATATTTT. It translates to CASSQEGRTGGNTIYF.

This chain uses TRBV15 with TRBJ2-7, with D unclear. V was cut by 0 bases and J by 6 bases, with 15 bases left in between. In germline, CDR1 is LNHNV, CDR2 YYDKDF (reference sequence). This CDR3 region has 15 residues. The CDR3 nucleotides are TGTGCCACCAGCAGAGATAGCACTATCGCCGTCGAGCAGTACTTC. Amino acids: CATSRDSTIAVEQYF.

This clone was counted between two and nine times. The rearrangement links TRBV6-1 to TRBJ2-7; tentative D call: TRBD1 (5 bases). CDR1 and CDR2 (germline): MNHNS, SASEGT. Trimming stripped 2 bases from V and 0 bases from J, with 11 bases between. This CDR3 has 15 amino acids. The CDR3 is CASSEQPTVSYEQYF. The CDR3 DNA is TGTGCCAGCAGTGAACAACCGACAGTCTCCTACGAGCAGTACTTC.

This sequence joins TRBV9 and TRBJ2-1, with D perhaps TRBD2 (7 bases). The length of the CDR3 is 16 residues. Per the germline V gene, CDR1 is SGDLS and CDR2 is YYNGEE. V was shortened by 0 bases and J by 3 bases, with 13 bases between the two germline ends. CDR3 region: CASSVEGGVVYNEQFF. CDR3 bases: TGTGCCAGCAGCGTAGAGGGGGGGGTAGTCTACAATGAGCAGTTCTTC.

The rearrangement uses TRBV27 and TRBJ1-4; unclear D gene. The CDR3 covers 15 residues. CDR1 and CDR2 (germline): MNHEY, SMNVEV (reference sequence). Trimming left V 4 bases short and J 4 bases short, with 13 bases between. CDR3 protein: CASSSRGEGNEKLFF. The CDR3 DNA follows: TGTGCCAGCAGTTCCCGGGGTGAGGGTAATGAAAAACTGTTTTTT.

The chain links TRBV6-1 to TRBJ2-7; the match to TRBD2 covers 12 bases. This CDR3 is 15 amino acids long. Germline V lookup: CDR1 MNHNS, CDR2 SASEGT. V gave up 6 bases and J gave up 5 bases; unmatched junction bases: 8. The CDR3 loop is CASSRRTSGNDEQYF. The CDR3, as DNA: TGTGCCAGCAGCAGGAGGACTAGCGGGAACGACGAGCAGTACTTC.

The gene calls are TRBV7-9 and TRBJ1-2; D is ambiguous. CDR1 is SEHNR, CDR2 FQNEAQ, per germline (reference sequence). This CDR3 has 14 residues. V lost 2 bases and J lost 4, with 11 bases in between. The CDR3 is CASSLPLRGYGYTF. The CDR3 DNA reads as TGTGCCAGCAGCTTACCGCTCCGGGGCTATGGCTACACCTTC.

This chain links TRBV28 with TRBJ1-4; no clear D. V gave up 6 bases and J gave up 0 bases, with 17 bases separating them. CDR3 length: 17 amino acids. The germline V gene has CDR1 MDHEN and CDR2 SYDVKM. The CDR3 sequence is CASSLLAAVSTNEKLFF. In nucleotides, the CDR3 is TGTGCCAGCAGCCTTTTAGCGGCAGTTTCAACTAATGAAAAACTGTTTTTT.

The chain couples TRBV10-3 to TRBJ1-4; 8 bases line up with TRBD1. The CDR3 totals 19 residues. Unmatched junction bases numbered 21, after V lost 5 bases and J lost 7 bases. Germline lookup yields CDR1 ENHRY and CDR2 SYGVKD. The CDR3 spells CAISKGLSGQAKLLEKLFF. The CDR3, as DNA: TGTGCCATCAGTAAGGGGCTATCGGGACAGGCCAAGTTGCTTGAAAAACTGTTTTTT.

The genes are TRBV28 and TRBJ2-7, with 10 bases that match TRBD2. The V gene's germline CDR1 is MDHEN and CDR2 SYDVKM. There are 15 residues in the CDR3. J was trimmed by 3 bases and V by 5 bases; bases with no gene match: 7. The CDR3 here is CASSTRLAGLYEQYF. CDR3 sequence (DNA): TGTGCCAGCAGTACCCGACTAGCGGGTCTCTACGAGCAGTACTTC.

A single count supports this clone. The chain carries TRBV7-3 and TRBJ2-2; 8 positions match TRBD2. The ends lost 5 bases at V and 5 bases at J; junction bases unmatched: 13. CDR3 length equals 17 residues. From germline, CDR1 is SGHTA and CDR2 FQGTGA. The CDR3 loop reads CASSPQIIAGTTGELFF. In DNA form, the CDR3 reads TGTGCCAGCAGCCCCCAAATAATAGCGGGAACTACCGGGGAGCTGTTTTTT.

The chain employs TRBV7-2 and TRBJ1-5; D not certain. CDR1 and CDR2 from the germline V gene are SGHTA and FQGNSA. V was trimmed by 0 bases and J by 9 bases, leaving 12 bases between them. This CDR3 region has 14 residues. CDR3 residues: CASSLALAASPQHF. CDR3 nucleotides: TGTGCCAGCAGCTTAGCATTGGCCGCTTCGCCCCAGCATTTT.